A selection of T cell receptor beta chains follows, all from one sample in a study of blood T cell repertoires in COVID-19. The data were produced by immunoSEQ multiplex PCR, yet TCRdb's version contains in-frame clones alone and is incomplete. The sample has fewer than 110,000 clones, 70% to 90% seen once. Sequencing was performed on peripheral blood. The origin of the receptors is a man aged 35-49 years with active or convalescent COVID-19. Both conserved end residues are part of each CDR3. D genes are given only for firm matches.

d_call	v_call	cdr3_aa
TRBD1	TRBV5-4	CASSSDGQGLGGYTF
NA	TRBV28	CASRLGHGVYGYTF
TRBD1	TRBV29-1	CSVEDVTGRYGYTF
NA	TRBV7-9	CASSLAQGGSSYNEQFF
NA	TRBV7-3	CASSPFGSEEAFF
NA	TRBV6-4	CASSDGGPTEAFF
NA	TRBV5-6	CASSLVAGRGNTEAFF
NA	TRBV5-4	CASSLATISTDTQYF
NA	TRBV18	CASSPETPYNEQFF
NA	TRBV13	CASSLGAQVRLNEQFF
TRBD1	TRBV7-2	CASSSTGGLNSPLHF
TRBD1	TRBV6-5	CASSWDRGNQPQHF
NA	TRBV4-3	CASSPTRQASEQYF
NA	TRBV7-9	CASSFTGDTEAFF
NA	TRBV7-2	CASSFGGVGGYSNQPQHF
TRBD1	TRBV6-6	CASSARDRGYEQYF
NA	TRBV19	CASSPTSFNEQFF
NA	TRBV4-1	CASRPGPHSYNEQFF
TRBD1	TRBV6-1	CASSEGQWGYEQYF
NA	TRBV7-2	CASSPWGGDYGYTF
TRBD2	TRBV3-1/TRBV3-2	CASSQGLAGGLGGTQYF
NA	TRBV19	CASSSPGDKNIQYF
TRBD2	TRBV28	CASRRLAVAGDSSHEQFF
TRBD1	TRBV9	CASSVGQGYNEQFF
TRBD1	TRBV3-1/TRBV3-2	CASSPPGQGSGYTF
NA	TRBV28	CASSLEGPLRGANVLTF
NA	TRBV4-3	CASSPMLSSYNEQFF
TRBD1	TRBV19	CASSIGTGTGGYTF
NA	TRBV7-2	CASSFRMGEKLFF
NA	TRBV7-9	CACPPHLQSSGANVLTF
TRBD1	TRBV7-3	CASSLRGQGELFF
NA	TRBV7-2	CASSLDPSEETQYF
NA	TRBV19	CASSIIGAYGYTF
NA	TRBV20-1	CSLRFYNEQFF
NA	TRBV7-9	CASNGQMNTEAFF
NA	TRBV11-2	CASSLRSRIPGTKFYEQYF
TRBD1	TRBV29-1	CSVVGTGGIGEQYF
TRBD2	TRBV4-2	CASSQDPTSGRDGYNEQFF
NA	TRBV15	CATSRRPRQARNTEAFF
NA	TRBV18	CASSPPEGRVYGYTF
NA	TRBV12-3/TRBV12-4	CASSRGGREKLFF
TRBD1	TRBV15	CATSPSQGAGNTIYF
NA	TRBV6-5	CASSDGNTIYF
NA	TRBV18	CASSPSGDFRAQYF
TRBD1	TRBV30	CAWKDRIPRWANVLTF